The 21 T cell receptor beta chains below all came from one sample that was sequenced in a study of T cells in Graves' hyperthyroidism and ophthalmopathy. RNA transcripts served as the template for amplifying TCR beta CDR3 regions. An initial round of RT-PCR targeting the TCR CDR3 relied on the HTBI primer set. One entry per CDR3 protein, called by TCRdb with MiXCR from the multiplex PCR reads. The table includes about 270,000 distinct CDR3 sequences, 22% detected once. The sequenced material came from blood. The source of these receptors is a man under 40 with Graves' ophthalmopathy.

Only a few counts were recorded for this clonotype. Here the CDR3 DNA reads TGCAGTGCTAGAGCCCCGGGGGCGTCTTCGAACTATGGCTACACCTTC. Translation: CSARAPGASSNYGYTF. The chain couples TRBV20-1 to TRBJ1-2; D perhaps matches TRBD1 (6 bases). CDR3 length: 16 residues. Per germline, CDR1 DFQATT and CDR2 SNEGSKA (reference sequence). Trimming took off 1 base at V and 2 bases at J, with 17 bases between the two ends.

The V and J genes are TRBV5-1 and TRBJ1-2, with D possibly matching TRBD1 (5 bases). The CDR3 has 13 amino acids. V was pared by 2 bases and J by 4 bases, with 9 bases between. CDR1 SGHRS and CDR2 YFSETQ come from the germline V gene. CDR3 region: CASSLFDSYGYTF. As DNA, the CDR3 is TGCGCCAGCAGCTTATTTGACAGCTATGGCTACACCTTC.

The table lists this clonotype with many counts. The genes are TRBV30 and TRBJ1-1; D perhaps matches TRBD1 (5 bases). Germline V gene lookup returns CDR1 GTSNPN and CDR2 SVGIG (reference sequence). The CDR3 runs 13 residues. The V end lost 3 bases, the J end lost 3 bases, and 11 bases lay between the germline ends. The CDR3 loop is CAWRVLRDTEAFF. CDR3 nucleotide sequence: TGTGCCTGGAGGGTCCTCAGGGACACTGAAGCTTTCTTT.

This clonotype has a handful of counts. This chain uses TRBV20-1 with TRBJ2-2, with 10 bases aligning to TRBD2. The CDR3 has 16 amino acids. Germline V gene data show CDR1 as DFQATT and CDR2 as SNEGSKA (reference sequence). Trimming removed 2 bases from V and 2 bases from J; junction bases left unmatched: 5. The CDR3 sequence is CSARPSGRGNTGELFF. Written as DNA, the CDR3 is TGCAGTGCTAGACCAAGCGGGAGGGGCAACACCGGGGAGCTGTTTTTT.

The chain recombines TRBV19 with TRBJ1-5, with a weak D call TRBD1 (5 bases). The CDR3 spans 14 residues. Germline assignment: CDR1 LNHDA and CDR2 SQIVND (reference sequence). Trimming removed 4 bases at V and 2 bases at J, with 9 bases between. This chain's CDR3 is CASSTGSGNQPQHF. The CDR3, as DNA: TGTGCCAGTAGTACAGGGTCCGGCAATCAGCCCCAGCATTTT.

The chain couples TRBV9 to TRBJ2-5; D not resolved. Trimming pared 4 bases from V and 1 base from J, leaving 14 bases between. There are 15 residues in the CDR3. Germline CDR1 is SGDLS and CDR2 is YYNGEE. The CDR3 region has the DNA TGTGCCAGCAGCTTGGGCTGGGGAAGCCAAGAGACCCAGTACTTC. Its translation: CASSLGWGSQETQYF.

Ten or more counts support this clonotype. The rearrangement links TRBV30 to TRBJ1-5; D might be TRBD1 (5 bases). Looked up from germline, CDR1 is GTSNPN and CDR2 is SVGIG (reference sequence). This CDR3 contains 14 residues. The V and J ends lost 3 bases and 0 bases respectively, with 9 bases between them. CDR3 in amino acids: CAWSGGVSNQPQHF. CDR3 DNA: TGTGCCTGGAGCGGGGGGGTTAGCAATCAGCCCCAGCATTTT.

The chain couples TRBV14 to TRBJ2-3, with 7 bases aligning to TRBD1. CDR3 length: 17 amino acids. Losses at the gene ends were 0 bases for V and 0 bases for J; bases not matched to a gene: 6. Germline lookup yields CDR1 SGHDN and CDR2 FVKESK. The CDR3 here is CASSQEGGLRSTDTQYF. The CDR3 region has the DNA TGTGCCAGCAGCCAAGAAGGGGGCCTTCGGAGCACAGATACGCAGTATTTT.

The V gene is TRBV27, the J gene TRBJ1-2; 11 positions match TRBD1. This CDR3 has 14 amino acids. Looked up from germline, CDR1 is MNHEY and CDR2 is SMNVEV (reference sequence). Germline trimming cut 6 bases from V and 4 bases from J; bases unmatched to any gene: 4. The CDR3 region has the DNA TGTGCCAGCAGCGGGACAGGGGGGGCCTATGGCTACACCTTC. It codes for CASSGTGGAYGYTF.

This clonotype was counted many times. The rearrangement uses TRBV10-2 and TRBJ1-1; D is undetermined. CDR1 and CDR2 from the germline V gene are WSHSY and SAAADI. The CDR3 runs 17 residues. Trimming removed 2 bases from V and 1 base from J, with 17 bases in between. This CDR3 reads CASSENKATWENTEAFF. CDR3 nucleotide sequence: TGCGCCAGCAGTGAGAACAAGGCCACCTGGGAGAACACTGAAGCTTTCTTT.

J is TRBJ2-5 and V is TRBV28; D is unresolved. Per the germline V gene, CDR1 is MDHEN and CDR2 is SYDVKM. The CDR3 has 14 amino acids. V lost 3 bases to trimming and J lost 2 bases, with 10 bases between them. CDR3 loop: CASSFVGEQETQYF. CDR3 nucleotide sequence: TGTGCCAGCAGTTTTGTAGGCGAACAAGAGACCCAGTACTTC.

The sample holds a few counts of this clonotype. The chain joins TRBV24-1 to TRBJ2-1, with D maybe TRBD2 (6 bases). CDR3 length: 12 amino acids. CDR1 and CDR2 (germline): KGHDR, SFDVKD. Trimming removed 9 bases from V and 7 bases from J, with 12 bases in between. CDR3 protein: CATRDSWNEQFF. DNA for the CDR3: TGTGCCACCCGGGACTCTTGGAATGAGCAGTTCTTC.

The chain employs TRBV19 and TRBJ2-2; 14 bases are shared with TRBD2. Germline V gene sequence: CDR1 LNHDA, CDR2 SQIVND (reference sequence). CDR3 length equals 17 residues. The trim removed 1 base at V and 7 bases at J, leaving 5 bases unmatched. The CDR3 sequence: CASSIVGLAGAGGELFF. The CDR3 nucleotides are TGTGCCAGTAGTATAGTGGGACTAGCGGGAGCCGGCGGGGAGCTGTTTTTT.

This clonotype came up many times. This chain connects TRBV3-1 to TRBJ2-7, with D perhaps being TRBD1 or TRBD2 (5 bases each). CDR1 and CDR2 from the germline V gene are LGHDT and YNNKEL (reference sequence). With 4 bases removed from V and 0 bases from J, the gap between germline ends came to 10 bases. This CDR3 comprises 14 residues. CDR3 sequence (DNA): TGTGCCAGCAGCCGCAGAGGGGACTCCTACGAGCAGTACTTC. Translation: CASSRRGDSYEQYF.

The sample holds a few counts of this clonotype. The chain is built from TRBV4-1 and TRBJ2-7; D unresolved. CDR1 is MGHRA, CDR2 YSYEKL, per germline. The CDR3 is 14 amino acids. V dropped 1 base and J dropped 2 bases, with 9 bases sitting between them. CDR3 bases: TGCGCCAGCAGCCAAGGGGCCTTAACCTACGAGCAGTACTTC. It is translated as CASSQGALTYEQYF.

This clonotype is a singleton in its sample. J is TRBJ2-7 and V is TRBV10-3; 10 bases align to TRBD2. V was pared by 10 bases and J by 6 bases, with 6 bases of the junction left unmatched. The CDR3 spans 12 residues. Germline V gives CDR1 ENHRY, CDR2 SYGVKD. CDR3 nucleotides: TGTGCCAGCAAAATAGCGGGAGGCGAGCAGTACTTC. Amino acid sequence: CASKIAGGEQYF.

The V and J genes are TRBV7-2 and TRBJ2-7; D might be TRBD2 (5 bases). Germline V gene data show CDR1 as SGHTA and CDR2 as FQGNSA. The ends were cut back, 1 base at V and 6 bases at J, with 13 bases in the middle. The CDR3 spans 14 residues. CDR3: CASSLVFSGSEQYF. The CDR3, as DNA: TGTGCCAGCAGCTTAGTATTTTCGGGGAGCGAGCAGTACTTC.

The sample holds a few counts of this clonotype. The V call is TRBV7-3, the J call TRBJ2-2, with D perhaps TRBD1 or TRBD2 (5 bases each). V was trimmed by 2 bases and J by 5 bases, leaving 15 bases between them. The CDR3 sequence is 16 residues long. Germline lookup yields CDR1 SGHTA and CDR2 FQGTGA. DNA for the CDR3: TGTGCCAGCAGCTTAGTCGGGACCGGGGTTACCGGGGAGCTGTTTTTT. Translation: CASSLVGTGVTGELFF.

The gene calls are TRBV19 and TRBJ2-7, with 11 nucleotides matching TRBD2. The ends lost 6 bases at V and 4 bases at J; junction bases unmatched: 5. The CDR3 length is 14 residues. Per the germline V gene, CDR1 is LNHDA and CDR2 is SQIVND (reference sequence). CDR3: CASSSSGRRYEQYF. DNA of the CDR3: TGTGCCAGTAGCTCTAGCGGGAGGAGGTACGAGCAGTACTTC.

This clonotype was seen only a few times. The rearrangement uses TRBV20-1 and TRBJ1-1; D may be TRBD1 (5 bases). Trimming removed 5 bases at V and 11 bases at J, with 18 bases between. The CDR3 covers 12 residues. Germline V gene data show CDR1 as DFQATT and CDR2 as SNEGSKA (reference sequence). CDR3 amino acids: CSALRGVGGAFF. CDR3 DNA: TGCAGTGCTCTTAGAGGGGTAGGTGGTGCTTTCTTT.

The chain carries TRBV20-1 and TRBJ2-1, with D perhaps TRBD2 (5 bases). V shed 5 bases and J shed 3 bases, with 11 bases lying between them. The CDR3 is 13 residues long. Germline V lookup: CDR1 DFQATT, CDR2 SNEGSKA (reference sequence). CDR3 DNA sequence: TGCAGTGCTCCCTTCCGGGACTACAATGAGCAGTTCTTC. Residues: CSAPFRDYNEQFF.